This T cell receptor (beta chain) appears in the sequencing data of a study of cytomegalovirus exposure and HLA in healthy donors (dated by TCRdb to the late 2010s). A note on the overall study: According to an earlier analysis of 587 of the donors, 150 million to 200 million T cells yielded approximately 120 million unique TCR beta sequences and around 300 Gb of sequence data. An early release that covered several hundred HLA-typed donors contained about 300 gigabases of sequencing data and about 84 million unique TCR sequences. The genetic ancestry cluster associated with self-reported Caucasian donors included over 65% of the 300 to 450 genotyped donors. The study was designed to test whether signatures of past pathogen exposure could be identified by cataloging public T cell receptors. The T cell repertoires of several hundred subjects were profiled by immunosequencing and related to cytomegalovirus serostatus. Besides the first cohort of 500 to 700 subjects, a separate validation cohort made up of around 120 different subjects was used. High-throughput TCR immunosequencing, statistical association of individual TCRs with disease status, and machine learning were combined to predict cytomegalovirus infection status. To study patterns of TCR occurrence, a later analysis re-analyzed previously published TCR beta repertoires from under 750 donors and added high-resolution HLA genotyping. Rather than drawing on any new phenotypic data, the later analysis identified candidate immune exposures from TCR beta sequences and the way those sequences occurred across donors. An earlier analysis of about 600 of the donors used high-throughput TCR beta sequencing to judge whether each TCR beta V gene segment behaved as functional or pseudogenic. Donor age, sex, ethnicity and CMV serostatus were compiled together with the repertoire data. In a later genetic analysis, genome-wide SNP genotypes for about 65% of the roughly 700 donors were used, and that subset was treated as a discovery cohort. All discovery cohort repertoires had been generated on a single sequencing platform. HLA typing covered class I and class II loci at four-digit resolution. Typing coverage varied by locus: roughly 620-640 donors for A, B, C, DRB1 and DQB1; roughly 560 for DQA1; some 610 for DPA1; 400 to 480 for DPB1. Several DR-DQ haplotypes were treated as single units for association and clustering because of strong linkage in the cohort. Among several hundred genotyped donors of the cohort, an average of about 220,000 unique TCR beta nucleotide sequences was sequenced per donor, of which roughly 17% were non-productive. Study-wide findings and limitations: Compared with equally common non-associated chains, HLA-associated TCR beta chains in a later analysis were more clonally expanded and had lower generation probabilities. Only TCR beta chains were sequenced in this cohort, and the absence of alpha or paired-chain data limited detectable features. In a later genetic analysis, fewer N-insertions in productive TCRs were reported among donors in an Asian-associated ancestry cluster than the roughly 670-donor mean. In a later analysis, several top co-occurrence clusters were reported to appear linked to parvovirus B19, influenza, CMV and Epstein-Barr virus. At a false discovery rate of 0.05, a later analysis linked some 18,000 TCR beta sequences to specific HLA alleles. The 87-base-pair reads could not distinguish some IMGT-functional V segments, including TRBV6-2 and TRBV6-3, so those segments were excluded. The sequencing pipeline was judged likely to have produced a cluster of highly shared sequence variants as a technical artifact. Three of the identified cytomegalovirus-associated TCR beta chains were confirmed in vitro to be specific for cytomegalovirus antigens. Most TCR sequences were observed very rarely across donors, whereas some public TCRs were present in many individuals. An association between a missense DCLRE1C variant and V-gene and J-gene trimming of TCR beta chains was found in a later genetic analysis and replicated in an independent cohort. Roughly uniform sequencing depth across donors was assumed in presence/absence analyses, although this assumption may not hold. An earlier analysis of 587 of the donors showed that most TCR beta V segments appeared in productive rearrangements either about 87% or about 30% of the time, which broadly matched IMGT annotations. In the study, 164 TCR beta chains were listed as associated with cytomegalovirus. Assigning TCR associations to individual alleles was difficult when HLA alleles, especially DR and DQ, strongly co-occurred. Linkage disequilibrium might explain the correlated functional status among segregating V segments, but an unknown experimental factor could not be excluded. Immune exposure information for the cohort was limited to CMV serostatus. Cytomegalovirus status was reported to be diagnosed by the classifier with high specificity and sensitivity in both the original and validation cohorts. Most CMV-associated TCR beta chains appeared to be HLA-restricted in a later analysis, and the HLA associations seemed to be driven largely by CMV exposure. Because HLA typing was missing for some donors at each locus, association tests included only the typed subset. The earlier analysis of a few hundred of the donors excluded some 16 rarely observed V segments, including chromosome 9 orphons, because counts were too low. According to a later analysis, TCR association rates differed among HLA loci, with DRB1 alleles showing the most associated TCRs and HLA-C alleles showing the fewest. A further reported finding was that TCR beta sequences accurately predicted the HLA-A and HLA-B alleles for most subjects in the first cohort. The authors suggested that the approach could potentially be extended to other disease states and immunological phenotypes.

Concerning this clone: This clone's antigen is unknown. Base qualities are missing; no much larger clone stands one base away.

The receptor library was made with the immunoSEQ multiplex PCR assay. A mixture of 60 forward primers for TCR Vbeta segments and 13 reverse primers for TCR Jbeta segments was used in the multiplex PCR. A multiplex PCR assay on genomic DNA amplified the CDR3 region of rearranged TCR beta genes. Amplified TCR beta libraries were sequenced as 87-base-pair reads on the Illumina HiSeq System. For the original study's pipeline: In a later analysis, approximately 74 million unique TCR beta chains were counted across the roughly 700 repertoires, and approximately 11 million of these chains were shared by at least two donors. A nearest-neighbor algorithm error-corrected the raw reads and collapsed the reads into unique sequences, merging closely related sequences to remove PCR and sequencing errors. Alignment of CDR3 sequences to IMGT reference sequences was used to assign V, D and J gene segments. For a sequence to be retained, a match of at least six nucleotides was required to both a V gene segment and a J gene segment. A rearrangement counted as productive if the CDR3 had no stop codons and remained in frame with V and J, and every other rearrangement counted as non-productive. CDR3 was defined by IMGT convention, running from the second conserved V-encoded cysteine to the conserved J-encoded phenylalanine. The earlier analysis of a few hundred of the donors excluded any sequence lacking an unambiguous match to a single V gene segment. An earlier analysis of almost 600 of the donors classified V segments as functional when productive rearrangements were above 56.7% and as segregating when the standard deviation between donors was above 5%. A statistical classification framework was built to diagnose cytomegalovirus status from the catalog of TCR beta chain sequences. In a later analysis, V and J genes were assigned by comparing TCR nucleotide sequences against IMGT/GENE-DB human TR gene sequences. Using the TCRdist pipeline, a later analysis assigned CDR3 sequences along with most-parsimonious VDJ recombination scenarios. A later analysis defined each TCR beta chain by its CDR3 amino acid sequence plus V-gene family, and excluded reads lacking a unique V-gene family. In a later analysis, 450 to 600 highly shared, low-generation-probability nucleotide sequences were removed to address suspected cross-contamination and a sequencing artifact. For each public chain, a later analysis derived a clonal expansion index from normalized ranks of inferred template counts within each repertoire. In a later analysis, generation probabilities were computed with a VDJ recombination model fitted to out-of-frame rearrangements, and the resulting probabilities were checked against IGoR. In a later analysis, hypergeometric tests were used to score TCR-TCR, TCR-HLA and TCR-CMV co-occurrence, with a repertoire-size bias correction applied to TCR pairs. In a later analysis, false discovery rates were estimated by permuting HLA or CMV assignments 20 times. A later analysis grouped co-occurring TCRs with DBSCAN, adding TCRdist sequence similarity when clustering within HLA-allele-positive subsets. Co-occurrence clustering excluded repertoires with fewer than 30,000 or more than 120,000 public chains, plus five with anomalous nucleotide sharing. Entries here come from immuneACCESS through TCRdb and include only in-frame sequences with V and J called. Some clones fail to appear in such tables; in the studies checked, an unresolved V gene covers under half of the shortfall, and the cause of the remainder is unknown. The V and J calls and clone size were taken over from that table, and D and trimming were inferred from the DNA. The sample contains fewer than 120,000 clones, approximately 80% of them found a single time. Jointly, the top ten make up about 3.2% of the sample.

In total, fewer than 750 healthy bone marrow donors made up the cohort. At the time of sampling, every cohort member was nominally healthy, though immune exposures that went unrecorded were likely present. The donor tested CMV seropositive, placing the donor among the approximately 290 seropositive members of the cohort. A peripheral blood sample was collected from each donor, and TCR beta sequencing was performed on peripheral blood mononuclear cells. Genomic DNA extraction from the blood cell samples was performed with the Qiagen DNeasy Blood Extraction Kit. From its cysteine to its phenylalanine, the CDR3 spans 15 amino acids. This entry keeps only the CDR3 DNA: 45 bases, framed from base 1. The germline V gene (reference sequence) specifies SGHNT as CDR1 and YYREEE as CDR2. The V end loses 4 bases and the J end loses 4 bases, and a stretch of 14 bases separates them.

Sequencing was carried out using PBMCs. This clonotype was sampled from a woman in her sixties in good health and CMV-seropositive. The chain links TRBV5-4 with TRBJ1-4; the D region possibly corresponds to TRBD1 (6 bases align). The DNA sequence is TGTGCCAGCAGCACAAGGACAGCTCTTAATGAAAAACTGTTTTTT. This encodes CASSTRTALNEKLFF. Where the CDR3 stops, the reference TRBV5-4 and TRBJ1-4 genes take over; the full variable domain is ETGVTQSPTHLIKTRGQQVTLRCSSQSGHNTVSWYQQALGQGPQFIFQYYREEENGRGNFPPRFSGLQFPNYSSELNVNALELDDSALYLCASSTRTALNEKLFFGSGTQLSVL.